The 7 T cell receptor beta chains below all came from one sample that was sequenced in a study of cytomegalovirus exposure and HLA in healthy donors. Vbeta (60) and Jbeta (13) primers were used in the PCR. Clones were sequenced by immunoSEQ multiplex PCR, and TCRdb holds only the in-frame ones, with some missing. The sample records some 200,000 clones, roughly four fifths being singletons. The sample was PBMCs. The receptors shown here come from a woman under 40 in good health and CMV-seronegative.

The chain has TRBV6-5 and TRBJ2-7; TRBD2 aligns across 14 bases. In germline, CDR1 is MNHEY, CDR2 SVGAGI. CDR3 length: 15 amino acids. The trim removed 6 bases at V and 11 bases at J, leaving 12 bases unmatched. The CDR3 DNA reads as TGTGCCAGCAGAGTGTCGGGACTAGCGGGGGAGACCGAGTACTTC. Translating gives CASRVSGLAGETEYF.

The genes are TRBV19 and TRBJ2-3; 8 nucleotides align to TRBD2. V lost 3 bases, J lost 0 bases, and 11 bases stayed unmatched. The CDR3 is 18 residues long. The germline CDR1 and CDR2 sequences are LNHDA and SQIVND (reference sequence). CDR3 amino acids: CASSMGLGGGTSTDTQYF. As DNA, the CDR3 is TGTGCCAGTAGTATGGGCCTCGGCGGGGGGACTAGCACAGATACGCAGTATTTT.

V usage is TRBV27 and J usage is TRBJ2-7, with TRBD1 matching 8 bases. The CDR3 loop spans 14 amino acids. Germline values: CDR1 MNHEY, CDR2 SMNVEV (reference sequence). V lost 3 bases, J lost 2 bases, and 3 bases stayed unmatched. The CDR3 sequence is CASSFTGGTYEQYF. The CDR3 nucleotides are TGTGCCAGCAGTTTTACAGGGGGGACCTACGAGCAGTACTTC.

This clone came up once. The chain is built from TRBV18 and TRBJ1-2, with a weak D call TRBD1 (5 bases). Trimming removed 6 bases from V and 1 base from J, with 12 bases in between. The CDR3 spans 14 residues. The V gene's germline CDR1 is KGHSH and CDR2 LQKENI. The CDR3 region has the DNA TGTGCCAGCTCCCCAGACGACAGTAACTATGGCTACACCTTC. This codes for CASSPDDSNYGYTF.

This chain joins TRBV28 and TRBJ1-1; the match to TRBD1 covers 7 bases. Germline V gene sequence: CDR1 MDHEN, CDR2 SYDVKM. The J segment lost 2 bases and the V segment lost 5 bases, leaving 5 bases of the junction unmatched. This CDR3 is built from 14 residues. CDR3: CASSRQGPNTEAFF. CDR3 bases: TGTGCCAGCAGTCGACAGGGCCCAAACACTGAAGCTTTCTTT.

This rearrangement joins TRBV6-4 to TRBJ2-1, with D possibly TRBD2 on 7 matching bases. CDR3 length: 14 amino acids. Germline CDR1 MRHNA, CDR2 SNTAGT. V shed 3 bases and J shed 9 bases, with 15 bases lying between them. CDR3 sequence: CASSEVGGQVEQFF. As DNA, the CDR3 is TGTGCCAGCAGTGAGGTGGGGGGGCAGGTTGAGCAGTTCTTC.

J is TRBJ1-4 and V is TRBV29-1; D gene ambiguous. The CDR3 covers 14 residues. Trimming cost V 6 bases and J 0 bases, with 11 bases left between them. Germline V gene lookup returns CDR1 SQVTM and CDR2 ANQGSEA. CDR3 nucleotides: TGCAGCGTGAAACATGACTCAACTAATGAAAAACTGTTTTTT. Its translation: CSVKHDSTNEKLFF.